This is a list of T cell receptor beta chains from one sample in a study of T cells in Graves' hyperthyroidism and ophthalmopathy. TCRdb reprocessed the multiplex PCR reads with MiXCR, giving one entry per CDR3 protein. The table includes about 290,000 distinct CDR3 sequences, nearly 15% detected once. The sample consisted of blood. The receptors come from a woman aged 50 to 60 with Graves' hyperthyroidism that later progressed to Graves' ophthalmopathy. The CDR3 runs from the conserved cysteine through the conserved F or W. Fields, in order: V gene, J gene, D gene, clone size, CDR3 protein, CDR3 DNA. The D gene is left open where the match is weak. Part of the rows lack a size; the others show once, few, many or a class for expanded clones.

>TRBV24-1|TRBJ2-2|.|.
CATSGEATNTGELFF
TGTGCCACCAGTGGGGAGGCAACGAACACCGGGGAGCTGTTTTTT
>TRBV10-3|TRBJ2-2|.|.
CAISEFGLPDTGELFF
TGTGCCATCAGTGAGTTTGGTCTCCCGGACACCGGGGAGCTGTTTTTT
>TRBV5-1|TRBJ2-5|.|.
CASSTSFGETQYF
TGCGCCAGCAGCACCTCATTTGGGGAGACCCAGTACTTC
>TRBV11-1|TRBJ1-1|TRBD1|many
CASSLKVQGRSPSTEAFF
TGTGCCAGCAGCTTAAAGGTACAGGGGAGATCCCCAAGCACTGAAGCTTTCTTT
>TRBV29-1|TRBJ2-5|TRBD1|many
CSVGLGQGARETQYF
TGCAGCGTGGGACTGGGACAGGGGGCGCGTGAGACCCAGTACTTC
>TRBV20-1|TRBJ2-6|TRBD2|many
CSAGGGSGANVLTF
TGCAGTGCTGGGGGAGGGTCTGGGGCCAACGTCCTGACTTTC
>TRBV20-1|TRBJ2-7|TRBD2|many
CSARDPNRTSSFHEQYF
TGCAGTGCTAGAGATCCCAACAGGACTAGCTCTTTTCACGAGCAGTACTTC
>TRBV20-1|TRBJ2-5|.|many
CSARDPTGRGETQYF
TGCAGTGCTAGAGATCCGACAGGGAGGGGAGAGACCCAGTACTTC
>TRBV7-9|TRBJ2-1|.|.
CASSFVAEQFF
TGTGCCAGCAGCTTTGTAGCTGAGCAGTTCTTC
>TRBV24-1|TRBJ2-1|TRBD2|.
CATSDPPGTSGNEQFF
TGTGCCACCAGTGATCCCCCCGGGACTAGCGGCAATGAGCAGTTCTTC
>TRBV4-1|TRBJ1-1|.|few
CASSQVRGEAFF
TGCGCCAGCAGCCAAGTAAGGGGTGAAGCTTTCTTT
>TRBV7-9|TRBJ1-3|.|few
CASSSTAGGGNTIYF
TGTGCCAGCAGCTCGACCGCTGGGGGTGGAAACACCATATATTTT
>TRBV29-1|TRBJ2-5|.|many
CSVAPGSETQYF
TGCAGCGTTGCGCCCGGGTCCGAGACCCAGTACTTC
>TRBV20-1|TRBJ1-2|.|many
CSARLEGPYDNYGYTF
TGCAGTGCTAGGTTGGAGGGCCCTTATGACAACTATGGCTACACCTTC
>TRBV5-1|TRBJ2-1|TRBD2|many
CASSLGRLTSGEQFF
TGCGCCAGCAGCTTGGGCAGGCTCACTAGCGGGGAGCAGTTCTTC
>TRBV6-1|TRBJ1-5|TRBD1|many
CASSASTGTVNQPQHF
TGTGCCAGCAGCGCCTCGACCGGGACAGTCAATCAGCCCCAGCATTTT
>TRBV28|TRBJ1-1|.|many
CASSLDHSASEAFF
TGTGCCAGCAGTTTAGACCATTCGGCCAGTGAAGCTTTCTTT
>TRBV28|TRBJ2-7|.|many
CASSALVSYEQYF
TGTGCCAGCAGTGCTCTCGTCTCCTACGAGCAGTACTTC
>TRBV19|TRBJ2-1|TRBD1|few
CARIRDRGNGEQFF
TGTGCCAGGATCCGGGACAGGGGTAATGGTGAGCAGTTCTTC
>TRBV2|TRBJ2-1|.|many
CASSEARQISYNEQFF
TGTGCCAGCAGTGAAGCGCGACAGATCTCCTACAATGAGCAGTTCTTC
>TRBV9|TRBJ2-2|TRBD2|.
CASRGTSGQNTGELFF
TGTGCCAGCAGAGGGACTAGCGGGCAGAACACCGGGGAGCTGTTTTTT
>TRBV5-5|TRBJ2-3|.|.
CASSLPQRADRYF
TGTGCCAGCAGCTTGCCCCAGAGGGCAGATCGGTATTTT
>TRBV2|TRBJ2-4|.|many
CASSEARAGSGGIQYF
TGTGCCAGCAGTGAAGCGCGGGCGGGTTCAGGAGGCATTCAGTACTTC
>TRBV10-1|TRBJ2-5|.|.
CASSEECQAETQYF
TGCGCCAGCAGTGAGGAGTGCCAGGCGGAGACCCAGTACTTC
>TRBV20-1|TRBJ2-1|.|many
CSAKRGPTEQFF
TGCAGTGCTAAACGGGGGCCTACTGAGCAGTTCTTC
>TRBV29-1|TRBJ1-4|.|medium-sized
CSVEGGATNEKLFF
TGCAGCGTTGAAGGGGGCGCGACTAATGAAAAACTGTTTTTT
>TRBV5-4|TRBJ2-3|TRBD2|.
CASSFATSGTTDTQYF
TGTGCCAGCAGCTTCGCGACTAGCGGGACCACAGATACGCAGTATTTT
>TRBV24-1|TRBJ2-1|TRBD2|many
CATSDSVRREGGGSYNEQFF
TGTGCCACCAGTGATTCGGTGCGGCGGGAGGGCGGAGGCTCCTACAATGAGCAGTTCTTC
>TRBV12-3/TRBV12-4|TRBJ1-2|TRBD1|.
CASSQGTGSNYGYTF
TGTGCCAGCAGTCAGGGGACAGGGAGTAACTATGGCTACACCTTC
>TRBV20-1|TRBJ2-3|TRBD1|many
CSANRDRGTDTQYF
TGCAGTGCTAACCGGGACAGGGGCACAGATACGCAGTATTTT
>TRBV7-9|TRBJ2-5|.|many
CASRIPGTTQETQYF
TGTGCCAGCAGGATCCCCGGCACCACGCAAGAGACCCAGTACTTC
>TRBV12-3/TRBV12-4|TRBJ2-1|TRBD2|.
CASRISGSSYNEQFF
TGTGCCAGCCGAATTAGCGGGAGCTCCTACAATGAGCAGTTCTTC